One and the same sample provided the 23 T cell receptor beta chains below, sequenced in a study of beta chain features in type 1 diabetes. Expressed TCRB transcripts were sequenced, since all the RNA that had been isolated was reverse transcribed. The data were produced by immunoSEQ multiplex PCR, yet TCRdb's version contains in-frame clones alone and is incomplete. In the table there are about 150,000 clones, under 9.5% of which are singletons. The sequencing input was central memory CD4+ T cells from blood. Source of these receptors: a man between 18 and 35 years old in good health.

This clone was detected many times. The chain is built from TRBV4-3 and TRBJ2-5; possibly TRBD2 for D (6 bases). Germline V gene sequence: CDR1 LGHNA, CDR2 YSLEER. The V gene lost 0 bases and the J gene lost 5 bases, with 10 bases spanning the gap. The CDR3 has 14 amino acids. CDR3 in amino acids: CASSQDTSRETQYF. In DNA, the CDR3 is TGCGCCAGCAGCCAAGATACTAGCAGGGAGACCCAGTACTTC.

This clone was found a few times. The gene calls are TRBV2 and TRBJ1-1, with TRBD1 matching over 9 bases. Trimming cost V 6 bases and J 0 bases; bases outside gene matches: 2. There are 14 residues in the CDR3. The germline V gene encodes CDR1 SNHLY and CDR2 FYNNEI. The CDR3 DNA is TGTGCCAGCAGCTGGACAGGGGTGAACACTGAAGCTTTCTTT. Its translation: CASSWTGVNTEAFF. Using reference TRBV2 and TRBJ1-1 for the parts outside the CDR3, the full variable domain is EPEVTQTPSHQVTQMGQEVILRCVPISNHLYFYWYRQILGQKVEFLVSFYNNEISEKSEIFDDQFSVERPDGSNFTLKIRSTKLEDSAMYFCASSWTGVNTEAFFGQGTRLTVV.

This clone has only a few counts. At the DNA level, this CDR3 is encoded by other sequences in the same sample as well. The CDR3 here is CASSLATNEKLFF. Written as DNA, the CDR3 is TGCGCCAGCAGCCTCGCAACTAATGAAAAACTGTTTTTT. The V gene is TRBV5-1, the J gene TRBJ1-4; D gene ambiguous. There are 13 residues in the CDR3. The germline CDR1 and CDR2 sequences are SGHRS and YFSETQ. The germline V and J ends were trimmed by 4 bases and 0 bases, with 4 bases remaining between them.

The chain joins TRBV28 to TRBJ2-7, with 9 bases aligning to TRBD1. There are 16 residues in the CDR3. Germline CDR1 and CDR2: MDHEN and SYDVKM. After removal of 4 bases from V and 5 bases from J, the junction contained 12 bases not matched to a gene. CDR3 in DNA: TGTGCCAGCAGTTCCACCTGGGACAGGGATCCCCACGAGCAGTACTTC. It is translated as CASSSTWDRDPHEQYF.

This clone was counted a few times. The chain is built from TRBV6-4 and TRBJ2-1; a possible D gene is TRBD1 (6 bases). The CDR3 runs 14 residues. V lost 5 bases to trimming and J lost 6 bases, with 14 bases between them. Per germline, CDR1 MRHNA and CDR2 SNTAGT. CDR3 region: CASSRDTGVNEQFF. The CDR3 DNA follows: TGTGCCAGCAGTCGGGACACCGGGGTCAATGAGCAGTTCTTC.

This clone was seen only a few times. In nucleotides, the CDR3 is TGTGCCAGCAGCTCTGAGTACAGGGTGACAGATACGCAGTATTTT. This translates into CASSSEYRVTDTQYF. The chain carries TRBV7-2 and TRBJ2-3, with a weak D call TRBD1 (6 bases). V was trimmed by 4 bases and J by 3 bases, leaving 14 bases between them. This CDR3 is 15 amino acids long. Per germline, CDR1 SGHTA and CDR2 FQGNSA.

This chain uses TRBV28 with TRBJ2-7; 8 bases are a match to TRBD2. J gave up 9 bases and V 4 bases, and 11 bases lay outside the gene matches. The CDR3 sequence is 14 residues long. Germline V gene data show CDR1 as MDHEN and CDR2 as SYDVKM. As DNA, the CDR3 is TGTGCCAGCAGTTCCGGGACTAGTCCGTTCGCGCAGTACTTC. The encoded protein is CASSSGTSPFAQYF.

The CDR3 region is CASSSRGNTEAFF. The CDR3 region has the DNA TGTGCCAGCAGTAGCAGGGGGAACACTGAAGCTTTCTTT. The gene calls are TRBV2 and TRBJ1-1, with D possibly being TRBD1 (6 bases). CDR1 and CDR2 from the germline V gene are SNHLY and FYNNEI. Trimming took 5 bases from V and 1 from J, leaving 8 bases between them. The CDR3 sequence is 13 residues long.

The V call is TRBV1, the J call TRBJ2-2; TRBD2 is taken as the D call from the table, unchecked against the DNA. TRBV1 is a known pseudogene. The CDR3 spans 19 residues. CDR3 residues: CTSSHGGGLADGNTGELFF. In DNA, the CDR3 is TGCACCAGCAGCCACGGAGGGGGACTAGCCGACGGGAACACCGGGGAGCTGTTTTTT.

The chain has TRBV28 and TRBJ2-2, with TRBD1 identical over 10 bases. With V trimmed by 5 bases and J by 4 bases, 4 bases remained unmatched. Per the germline V gene, CDR1 is MDHEN and CDR2 is SYDVKM. This CDR3 comprises 15 residues. CDR3 in amino acids: CASSRRTGGTGELFF. In nucleotides, the CDR3 is TGTGCCAGCAGTCGAAGGACAGGGGGCACCGGGGAGCTGTTTTTT.

The V call is TRBV18, the J call TRBJ1-1; maybe TRBD1 (6 bases). The CDR3 is 16 amino acids. Between the trimmed V and J ends, which lost 2 bases and 0 bases, there was a span of 13 bases. Germline V gene sequence: CDR1 KGHSH, CDR2 LQKENI. CDR3 bases: TGTGCCAGCTCACCAAACCGACAGGTCCTGAACACTGAAGCTTTCTTT. This sequence encodes CASSPNRQVLNTEAFF.

This clone was picked up a small number of times. This sequence joins TRBV14 and TRBJ2-5; 8 bases fit TRBD2. Losses at the gene ends were 1 base for V and 1 base for J; bases not matched to a gene: 5. This CDR3 comprises 16 residues. Germline loops: CDR1 SGHDN, CDR2 FVKESK. The chain's CDR3 is CASSQVWLAGQETQYF. As DNA, the CDR3 is TGTGCCAGCAGCCAAGTCTGGCTAGCGGGCCAAGAGACCCAGTACTTC.

This clone was seen a handful of times. The chain carries TRBV30 and TRBJ2-5; the D is unclear. Trimming shortened V by 0 bases and J by 4 bases, and 12 bases separated the two germline ends. Germline-derived CDR1 and CDR2 are GTSNPN and SVGIG (reference sequence). This CDR3 has 14 residues. The CDR3 sequence: CAWSVNGQSETQYF. The CDR3 DNA is TGTGCCTGGAGTGTAAATGGCCAGTCAGAGACCCAGTACTTC.

This sequence joins TRBV5-1 and TRBJ2-3, with TRBD2 identical over 9 bases. Germline lookup yields CDR1 SGHRS and CDR2 YFSETQ. The CDR3 is made up of 16 amino acids. The junction had 5 bases not matched to a gene; V was cut back by 0 bases and J by 3 bases. In DNA form, the CDR3 reads TGCGCCAGCAGCTTGGTGGGTAGCGGGAGTACAGATACGCAGTATTTT. Encoded protein: CASSLVGSGSTDTQYF.

This clone was seen a few times. This rearrangement joins TRBV7-8 to TRBJ2-1, with 7 positions matching TRBD2. The junction had 7 bases not matched to a gene; V was cut back by 3 bases and J by 5 bases. CDR1 and CDR2 (germline): SGHVS, FQNEAQ. This CDR3 contains 15 residues. In nucleotides, the CDR3 is TGTGCCAGCAGCTTGGGGGGAGGGCCTAACAATGAGCAGTTCTTC. It is translated as CASSLGGGPNNEQFF.

This clone was counted a few times. V and J are TRBV5-1 and TRBJ2-7; TRBD1 matches at 7 bases. Germline lookup yields CDR1 SGHRS and CDR2 YFSETQ. This CDR3 has 14 amino acids. The V segment lost 3 bases and the J segment 3 bases; nucleotides outside the gene matches: 6. CDR3 sequence: CASSWMTGSYEQYF. CDR3 nucleotides: TGCGCCAGCAGCTGGATGACAGGGAGCTACGAGCAGTACTTC.

This clone was seen a few times. The rearrangement uses TRBV7-9 and TRBJ2-3, with D perhaps TRBD2 (5 bases). With 5 bases removed from V and 2 bases from J, the gap between germline ends came to 11 bases. The V gene's germline CDR1 is SEHNR and CDR2 FQNEAQ (reference sequence). This CDR3 comprises 14 residues. The DNA for the CDR3 is TGTGCCAGCAGCCAATCGGGGATCACAGATACGCAGTATTTT. Amino acid sequence: CASSQSGITDTQYF.

This clone was seen only a few times. The gene calls are TRBV7-9 and TRBJ2-7; unclear D gene. With 5 bases removed from V and 0 bases from J, the gap between germline ends came to 17 bases. This CDR3 is 16 amino acids long. Per the germline V gene, CDR1 is SEHNR and CDR2 is FQNEAQ (reference sequence). The CDR3 region has the DNA TGTGCCAGCAGCCAAAGTACCGACATGAGCTCCTACGAGCAGTACTTC. Translating gives CASSQSTDMSSYEQYF.

This clone has just a few counts. The V and J genes are TRBV28 and TRBJ1-2; possibly TRBD1 for D (5 bases). CDR3 length: 17 amino acids. Germline CDR1 is MDHEN and CDR2 is SYDVKM. V was pared by 7 bases and J by 3 bases, with 24 bases between. In nucleotides, the CDR3 is TGTGCCAGCACTTGGCCGAGCTCCACCCCCAGGGACTATGGCTACACCTTC. Encoded protein: CASTWPSSTPRDYGYTF.

This clone was counted a few times. This chain uses TRBV28 with TRBJ1-5, with TRBD1 matching 7 bases. There are 12 residues in the CDR3. In germline, CDR1 is MDHEN, CDR2 SYDVKM. Unmatched junction bases numbered 3, after V lost 7 bases and J lost 6 bases. The CDR3 region is CASKGGSQPQHF. The CDR3 region has the DNA TGTGCCAGCAAAGGGGGCAGTCAGCCCCAGCATTTT.

This clone occurred a few times. The chain joins TRBV5-1 to TRBJ2-2, with 8 nucleotides matching TRBD1. Germline V CDR1 and CDR2: SGHRS, YFSETQ. The trim removed 0 bases at V and 5 bases at J, leaving 3 bases unmatched. The CDR3 spans 15 residues. Here the CDR3 DNA reads TGCGCCAGCAGCTTGGAGAGGACAGGGACCGGGGAGCTGTTTTTT. Amino acid sequence: CASSLERTGTGELFF.

The table lists this clone with many counts. The chain links TRBV6-6 to TRBJ1-5; tentatively, D is TRBD1 (6 bases). Looked up from germline, CDR1 is MNHNY and CDR2 is SVGAGI (reference sequence). V lost 0 bases, J lost 4 bases, and 13 bases lay in between. CDR3 length: 16 residues. The CDR3 nucleotides read TGTGCCAGCAGTTACTCATTAAACAGGGCTAATCAGCCCCAGCATTTT. It specifies CASSYSLNRANQPQHF.

The V and J genes are TRBV5-8 and TRBJ2-7, with a weak D call TRBD2 (5 bases). The CDR3 is made up of 14 amino acids. The germline V and J ends were trimmed by 1 base and 3 bases, with 11 bases remaining between them. Germline CDR1 and CDR2: SGHTS and YDEGEE. For the CDR3, the DNA is TGTGCCAGCAGCTTGTCGGGGTACTACTACGAGCAGTACTTC. It encodes CASSLSGYYYEQYF.